Shown below are 23 T cell receptor beta chains from a single sample sequenced in a study of blood T cells in healthy people across ages. Through a sample-barcoded 5' primer and a J-beta primer mix, a second PCR was run for roughly 6 to 12 cycles. TCRdb called the 5' RACE reads again in MiXCR, with one record for every CDR3 protein. The sample records roughly 1,000,000 distinct CDR3 sequences, 20% to 25% being singletons. These records were also assigned to another study, of T cells of mothers and their children.

Sequenced material: blood. The receptors were gathered from a girl aged 2-10 years in good health.

This clonotype was seen only a few times. This sequence joins TRBV4-3 and TRBJ2-1; D may correspond to TRBD1 or TRBD2 (5 bases each). The CDR3 contains 17 residues. The germline gives CDR1 LGHNA, CDR2 YSLEER. Trimming removed 1 base at V and 2 bases at J, with 15 bases between. CDR3 coding DNA: TGCGCCAGCAGCCAAGTGTCGACCCCGGGGCCCTACAATGAGCAGTTCTTC. Residues: CASSQVSTPGPYNEQFF.

This clonotype was recorded a few times. The chain carries TRBV5-1 and TRBJ2-2, with 7 bases that match TRBD2. J gave up 9 bases and V 0 bases, and 11 bases lay outside the gene matches. The CDR3 covers 16 residues. Germline values: CDR1 SGHRS, CDR2 YFSETQ. For the CDR3, the DNA is TGCGCCAGCAGCTTGGAAGCGGGACCTGTCAGTCGGGAGCTGTTTTTT. Translating gives CASSLEAGPVSRELFF.

On this clonotype itself: One end of the junction does not line up with germline, which may come from a read error. V gene TRBV2 combines with J gene TRBJ2-5; no clear D gene. This CDR3 is built from 12 residues. Germline loops: CDR1 SNHLY, CDR2 FYNNEI. CDR3 bases: TGTGCCAGCAGGGGCCCCTCCTACGAGCAGAACTTC. Translating gives CASRGPSYEQNF.

This sequence joins TRBV28 and TRBJ1-4; a possible D gene is TRBD1 (5 bases). Germline V gene data show CDR1 as MDHEN and CDR2 as SYDVKM. CDR3 size: 13 residues. The V end lost 6 bases, the J end lost 8 bases, and 13 bases lay between the germline ends. The CDR3 protein is CASRSSGTEKLFF. The CDR3, as DNA: TGTGCCAGCAGAAGTTCAGGGACCGAAAAACTGTTTTTT.

The V gene is TRBV4-1, the J gene TRBJ2-1; a possible D gene is TRBD2 (6 bases). The V and J ends lost 7 bases and 7 bases respectively, with 11 bases between them. The germline V gene encodes CDR1 MGHRA and CDR2 YSYEKL. This CDR3 contains 12 residues. The CDR3 loop reads CASKAGRNEQFF. The CDR3 bases are TGCGCCAGCAAAGCAGGGAGGAATGAGCAGTTCTTC.

In its sample, this clonotype was seen a few times. For the CDR3, the DNA is TGTGCCAGCAGTATCTCCCCGGACAGGGTTCGGGGTGAGCAGTTCTTC. Translated, it gives CASSISPDRVRGEQFF. V gene TRBV12-3 or TRBV12-4 combines with J gene TRBJ2-5; TRBD1 agrees at 8 bases. The last part of the DNA fits TRBJ2-1 better; the J call may be wrong. This CDR3 region has 16 residues.

Concerning this clonotype: The junction departs from germline at one end; a sequencing error may be responsible. The genes are TRBV12-3 or TRBV12-4 and TRBJ1-2, with TRBD1 identical over 7 bases. CDR3 size: 15 residues. CDR3: CASRAPTGTKYGYTF. CDR3 nucleotides: TGTGCCAGCAGGGCTCCGACAGGGACTAAGTATGGCTACACCTTC.

This clonotype turned up a few times. This sequence joins TRBV11-3 and TRBJ2-1; TRBD1 matches 8 bases. V trimming: 5 bases; J trimming: 0 bases; junction bases outside the gene matches: 15. Germline values: CDR1 SGHNT, CDR2 YENEEA. This CDR3 is built from 19 residues. The CDR3 nucleotides are TGTGCCAGCAGCCGCTTTTCCCAGGGGGCCCCAAGCTCCTACAATGAGCAGTTCTTC. Its translation is CASSRFSQGAPSSYNEQFF.

The table lists this clonotype with a few counts. The CDR3 bases are TGCGCCAGCAGCCAAGAGTCGGCATTGAACACTGAAGCTTTCTTT. Residues: CASSQESALNTEAFF. The chain recombines TRBV4-1 with TRBJ1-1; D is ambiguous. CDR3 length: 15 amino acids. The V gene's germline CDR1 is MGHRA and CDR2 YSYEKL. The germline V and J ends were trimmed by 0 bases and 0 bases, with 8 bases remaining between them.

The chain recombines TRBV15 with TRBJ2-5, with D perhaps assigned TRBD1 or TRBD2 (5 bases each). The DNA matches TRBJ2-1 better at its end, which makes the J call doubtful. This CDR3 contains 15 residues. The germline V gene has CDR1 LNHNV and CDR2 YYDKDF (reference sequence). Written as DNA, the CDR3 is TGTGCCACCAGCAGAGATGTAGTGGGGGACAATGAGCAGTTCTTC. This gives the protein CATSRDVVGDNEQFF.

In this sample, this clonotype turned up a few times. The V call is TRBV11-2, the J call TRBJ2-6, with D tentatively TRBD1 (7 bases). This CDR3 comprises 16 residues. Germline V gene lookup returns CDR1 SGHAT and CDR2 FQNNGV. Between the trimmed V and J ends, which lost 5 bases and 3 bases, there was a span of 14 bases. CDR3 amino acids: CASSRRGADGANVLTF. CDR3 nucleotides: TGTGCCAGCAGCCGCAGGGGGGCGGATGGGGCCAACGTCCTGACTTTC. The variable domain in full, completed from reference TRBV11-2 and TRBJ2-6, reads EAGVAQSPRYKIIEKRQSVAFWCNPISGHATLYWYQQILGQGPKLLIQFQNNGVVDDSQLPKDRFSAERLKGVDSTLKIQPAKLEDSAVYLCASSRRGADGANVLTFGAGSRLTVL.

The genes are TRBV29-1 and TRBJ1-1; no firm D call. Germline CDR1 is SQVTM and CDR2 is ANQGSEA. Trimming stripped 3 bases from V and 3 bases from J, with 5 bases between. CDR3 length equals 11 residues. CDR3 protein: CSVDEDTEAFF. In DNA form, the CDR3 reads TGCAGCGTTGACGAGGACACTGAAGCTTTCTTT.

This clonotype was counted a few times. The chain carries TRBV24-1 and TRBJ2-7, with TRBD1 as a possible D gene (6 bases). The germline V gene has CDR1 KGHDR and CDR2 SFDVKD. The germline V and J ends were trimmed by 1 base and 4 bases, with 7 bases remaining between them. This CDR3 region has 13 residues. CDR3 loop: CATSDFTGYEQYF. The CDR3, as DNA: TGTGCCACCAGTGATTTTACAGGGTACGAGCAGTACTTC.

The chain couples TRBV5-1 to TRBJ2-7, with 9 bases matching TRBD1. Per the germline V gene, CDR1 is SGHRS and CDR2 is YFSETQ. The CDR3 has 18 residues. V lost 3 bases and J lost 1; bases outside the gene matches: 14. CDR3 DNA: TGCGCCAGCAGCTATCGTATCTTGGACAGGGGTACGTCCTACGAGCAGTACTTC. The encoded protein is CASSYRILDRGTSYEQYF.

The CDR3 DNA is TGTGCCAGCTCACCAGTAGGAGCGAACACTGAAGCTTTCTTT. This translates into CASSPVGANTEAFF. The chain combines TRBV18 with TRBJ1-1; D not resolved. The CDR3 loop spans 14 amino acids. Germline CDR1 reads KGHSH; CDR2 reads LQKENI. Trimming cost V 2 bases and J 1 base, with 8 bases left between them.

The chain has TRBV20-1 and TRBJ1-5; a weak D match, TRBD1 (6 bases). The CDR3 loop spans 14 amino acids. V lost 3 bases and J lost 3, with 12 bases in between. The germline V gene has CDR1 DFQATT and CDR2 SNEGSKA (reference sequence). CDR3 coding DNA: TGCAGTGCTAGTCCGGGGGCGGCCAATCAGCCCCAGCATTTT. Protein sequence: CSASPGAANQPQHF.

V gene TRBV6-1 combines with J gene TRBJ1-1; D gene unclear. The CDR3 covers 10 residues. Between the trimmed V and J ends, which lost 7 bases and 8 bases, there was a span of 8 bases. Per germline, CDR1 MNHNS and CDR2 SASEGT. The CDR3 sequence: CASNYAEAFF. In DNA, the CDR3 is TGTGCCAGCAACTACGCAGAAGCTTTCTTT.

This clonotype was seen more than once but under ten times. This chain connects TRBV4-1 to TRBJ2-3; possibly TRBD2 for D (5 bases). The CDR3 consists of 13 residues. From germline, CDR1 is MGHRA and CDR2 YSYEKL. The V end lost 0 bases, the J end lost 5 bases, and 6 bases lay between the germline ends. In nucleotides, the CDR3 is TGCGCCAGCAGCCAAGATGAGGGAGATACGCAGTATTTT. This codes for CASSQDEGDTQYF.

This clonotype was recorded once. The CDR3 protein is CASTHGDRAPQFF. As DNA, the CDR3 is TGTGCCAGCACCCATGGAGACAGGGCACCCCAGTTCTTC. The rearrangement links TRBV6-2 or TRBV6-3 to TRBJ2-1, with 7 bases fitting TRBD1. The trim removed 7 bases at V and 13 bases at J, leaving 13 bases unmatched. The CDR3 extends over 13 amino acids. In germline, CDR1 is MNHEY, CDR2 SVGEGT.

V and J are TRBV20-1 and TRBJ2-5, with a possible D match to TRBD1 (6 bases). V dropped 1 base and J dropped 9 bases, with 12 bases sitting between them. Germline lookup yields CDR1 DFQATT and CDR2 SNEGSKA (reference sequence). The CDR3 extends over 12 amino acids. DNA of the CDR3: TGCAGTGCTAGAGGCCTAGGGGGTCCCCAGTACTTC. This translates into CSARGLGGPQYF.

This clonotype was picked up a small number of times. The chain carries TRBV2 and TRBJ2-1; D perhaps matches TRBD1 (5 bases). V was trimmed by 5 bases and J by 0 bases, leaving 23 bases between them. CDR1 is SNHLY, CDR2 FYNNEI, per germline. The CDR3 has 19 residues. The DNA of the CDR3 is TGTGCCAGCAGTTATACTTCTAACCGGGTCGACAGCTCCTACAATGAGCAGTTCTTC. Translated: CASSYTSNRVDSSYNEQFF.

This chain connects TRBV11-3 to TRBJ2-4; a possible D gene is TRBD2 (5 bases). This CDR3 region has 14 residues. The germline CDR1 and CDR2 sequences are SGHNT and YENEEA. V lost 5 bases to trimming and J lost 2 bases, with 10 bases between them. CDR3 amino acids: CASSLSGTKNIQYF. CDR3 bases: TGTGCCAGCAGCCTCTCGGGGACCAAAAACATTCAGTACTTC.

In the case of this clonotype: At one end, the junction sequence differs from germline, possibly due to a read error. The chain recombines TRBV11-2 with TRBJ2-1; D ambiguous. CDR3 length equals 16 residues. Germline loops: CDR1 SGHAT, CDR2 FQNNGV. The CDR3: CASSLATGVSYNEQSF. The CDR3 nucleotides read TGTGCCAGCAGCTTAGCGACTGGAGTTTCCTACAATGAGCAGTCCTTC. The full variable domain, rest sourced from reference TRBV11-2 and TRBJ2-1, is EAGVAQSPRYKIIEKRQSVAFWCNPISGHATLYWYQQILGQGPKLLIQFQNNGVVDDSQLPKDRFSAERLKGVDSTLKIQPAKLEDSAVYLCASSLATGVSYNEQSFGPGTRLTVL.